This T cell receptor (beta chain) was obtained from a study of CD8 T cells in Susac syndrome. With respect to this clonotype: No antigen is known for it.

Study-wide findings and caveats: The authors acknowledged that their TCR sequencing and HLA analysis involved a relatively small number of individuals.

V was clipped by 6 bases and J by 2 bases, with 11 bases between them. Germline CDR1 and CDR2: MNHEY and SMNVEV (reference sequence). This CDR3 is built from 14 residues. After extraction with the RNeasy kit, about 0.45 to 1 ug of the RNA was reverse transcribed using random hexamers. TCRdb reprocessed the immunoSEQ multiplex PCR reads via MiXCR and lists one record per CDR3 protein. The sample records under 200,000 distinct CDR3 sequences, around 96% being singletons. Source material: CD8+ T cells from PBMCs. This sequence joins TRBV27 and TRBJ2-1; TRBD1 is a possible D gene (5 bases). This clonotype was obtained from a human donor with multiple sclerosis. The CDR3 sequence: CASSLMTAYNEQFF. In DNA, the CDR3 is TGTGCCAGCAGCCTGATGACAGCCTACAATGAGCAGTTCTTC.